This T cell receptor (beta chain) was sequenced for a study of early T cells in non-severe SARS-CoV-2 infection. Study summary: Bulk RNA isolated from unsorted whole blood underwent sequencing; chains were not paired.

The protocol attached unique molecular identifiers to individual cDNA molecules. TCRdb fed the 5' RACE reads into MiXCR, producing one record per CDR3 protein. The table shows about 55,000 distinct CDR3 sequences, with under 8.5% occurring only once. Findings of the study overall: VDJdb matches were skewed toward anti-spike CD8 T cell responses.

V gave up 0 bases and J gave up 3 bases; unmatched junction bases: 14. CDR1 and CDR2 (germline): MGHRA, YSYEKL. The CDR3 covers 20 residues. This clonotype was observed at least ten times. Its target is unknown. V is TRBV4-1 and J is TRBJ2-5; 12 bases are a match to TRBD2. This receptor was identified in an adult who was a healthcare worker with PCR-confirmed SARS-CoV-2 infection or an uninfected control (not recorded which). The input for sequencing was whole blood, taken at baseline. CDR3 bases: TGCGCCAGCAGCCAAGATCGTGCCCTAGCGGGGGGGCCGAGGAAAGAGACCCAGTACTTC. It codes for CASSQDRALAGGPRKETQYF.